Each of the 18 T cell receptor beta chains below was sequenced from the same sample in a study of response to subunit inactivated influenza vaccine. TCRdb re-called the RT-PCR reads with MiXCR, one entry per CDR3 protein. This table holds more than 550,000 distinct CDR3 sequences, approximately 10% found once. The source material was PBMCs from blood, sampled on the day of vaccination. All receptors come from a man aged 45-65 years who received an inactivated influenza vaccine.

The chain employs TRBV4-3 and TRBJ1-2; a possible D gene is TRBD1 (5 bases). Trimming removed 2 bases at V and 2 bases at J, with 9 bases between. Germline loops: CDR1 LGHNA, CDR2 YSLEER. The CDR3 is 14 residues long. In nucleotides, the CDR3 is TGCGCCAGCAGCCAATATGAGGGGAACTATGGCTACACCTTC. This sequence encodes CASSQYEGNYGYTF.

As to this clonotype: A read error may account for a junction end that differs from germline. The V gene is TRBV7-2, the J gene TRBJ2-4; D is possibly TRBD1 or TRBD2 (7 bases each). From germline, CDR1 is SGHTA and CDR2 FQGNSA. This CDR3 spans 17 amino acids. The CDR3 region is CASSFPLRGGANNIQYF. The CDR3 nucleotides are TGTGCCAGCAGCTTCCCCCTCAGGGGGGGGGCCAACAACATTCAGTACTTC.

This sequence joins TRBV3-1 and TRBJ2-1; weak D call: TRBD2 (6 bases). Germline CDR1 LGHDT, CDR2 YNNKEL (reference sequence). The CDR3 is 15 residues long. Trimming took off 4 bases at V and 1 base at J, with 11 bases between the two ends. The CDR3 DNA is TGTGCCAGCAGCCGCGGGGACCTGTCCTACAATGAGCAGTTCTTC. Translated: CASSRGDLSYNEQFF.

This clonotype was counted a few times. V usage is TRBV20-1 and J usage is TRBJ2-2; D unclear. The CDR3 loop spans 16 amino acids. Germline V gene lookup returns CDR1 DFQATT and CDR2 SNEGSKA (reference sequence). V was shortened by 2 bases and J by 0 bases, with 13 bases between the two germline ends. CDR3 bases: TGCAGTGCTAGAAATGCTGAGACAACGAACACCGGGGAGCTGTTTTTT. Its translation is CSARNAETTNTGELFF.

This clonotype appeared many times. The CDR3 loop reads CASSEASGRSGELFF. In DNA, the CDR3 is TGTGCCAGCAGTGAAGCTTCAGGGCGGTCCGGGGAGCTGTTTTTT. V is TRBV6-1 and J is TRBJ2-2, with D perhaps TRBD1 (5 bases). V dropped 0 bases and J dropped 6 bases, with 11 bases sitting between them. This CDR3 is built from 15 residues. Looked up from germline, CDR1 is MNHNS and CDR2 is SASEGT.

This clonotype was found many times. The chain couples TRBV3-1 to TRBJ2-5; D gene uncertain. V was cut by 0 bases and J by 2 bases, with 10 bases left in between. Germline CDR1 LGHDT, CDR2 YNNKEL (reference sequence). This CDR3 is 15 amino acids long. The CDR3 spells CASSQDPGRQETQYF. As DNA, the CDR3 is TGTGCCAGCAGCCAAGATCCGGGCAGGCAAGAGACCCAGTACTTC.

This clonotype was picked up a small number of times. V is TRBV20-1 and J is TRBJ1-1; D is uncertain. With 0 bases removed from V and 0 bases from J, the gap between germline ends came to 11 bases. Germline V gene sequence: CDR1 DFQATT, CDR2 SNEGSKA (reference sequence). CDR3 length: 15 residues. CDR3 DNA sequence: TGCAGTGCTAGAGATCTCGGCAGCTTGAACACTGAAGCTTTCTTT. Its protein is CSARDLGSLNTEAFF.

This clonotype was detected a few times. The chain couples TRBV6-1 to TRBJ1-2, with D perhaps TRBD1 (6 bases). Trimming removed 6 bases at V and 0 bases at J, with 14 bases between. This CDR3 is 15 amino acids long. Germline V gene lookup returns CDR1 MNHNS and CDR2 SASEGT. CDR3 residues: CASRPRQVPNYGYTF. In nucleotides, the CDR3 is TGTGCCAGCAGACCTAGACAGGTTCCTAACTATGGCTACACCTTC.

The chain uses TRBV7-9 and TRBJ2-6; D unresolved. The CDR3 contains 16 residues. CDR1 is SEHNR, CDR2 FQNEAQ, per germline (reference sequence). Trimming pared 2 bases from V and 3 bases from J, leaving 11 bases between. CDR3 residues: CASSLIGKGGANVLTF. Here the CDR3 DNA reads TGTGCCAGCAGCTTAATTGGGAAAGGTGGGGCCAACGTCCTGACTTTC.

A few counts support this clonotype. The chain's CDR3 is CASSHQRQGVTGELFF. CDR3 sequence (DNA): TGCGCCAGCAGCCATCAACGACAGGGGGTTACGGGGGAGCTGTTTTTT. The V and J genes are TRBV5-1 and TRBJ2-2, with 9 bases aligning to TRBD1. After removal of 4 bases from V and 8 bases from J, the junction contained 12 bases not matched to a gene. The CDR3 loop spans 16 amino acids. Germline CDR1 reads SGHRS; CDR2 reads YFSETQ.

The rearrangement uses TRBV15 and TRBJ2-5; D is undetermined. Per the germline V gene, CDR1 is LNHNV and CDR2 is YYDKDF (reference sequence). V gave up 0 bases and J gave up 6 bases, with 8 bases separating them. The CDR3 length is 13 residues. Here the CDR3 DNA reads TGTGCCACCAGCAGAGATCCAGTGAAGACCCAGTACTTC. It yields the protein CATSRDPVKTQYF.

This clonotype was counted only a few times. V and J are TRBV20-1 and TRBJ2-1; no definite D call. The ends were cut back, 1 base at V and 8 bases at J, with 15 bases in the middle. This CDR3 has 14 amino acids. Germline lookup yields CDR1 DFQATT and CDR2 SNEGSKA (reference sequence). CDR3 DNA sequence: TGCAGTGCTAGAGCTTTTGCCTCCGCGTATGAGCAGTTCTTC. Protein sequence: CSARAFASAYEQFF.

This rearrangement joins TRBV7-8 to TRBJ2-2; the D gene could be TRBD1 or TRBD2 (5 bases each). The germline CDR1 and CDR2 sequences are SGHVS and FQNEAQ. The CDR3 is 15 amino acids. V lost 6 bases to trimming and J lost 0 bases, with 11 bases between them. In DNA, the CDR3 is TGTGCCAGCAGTCGGGGCCACGCGAACACCGGGGAGCTGTTTTTT. This sequence encodes CASSRGHANTGELFF.

The sample holds a few counts of this clonotype. The genes are TRBV30 and TRBJ2-1; D is ambiguous. Trimming removed 0 bases from V and 4 bases from J, with 1 base in between. Looked up from germline, CDR1 is GTSNPN and CDR2 is SVGIG (reference sequence). The CDR3 consists of 11 residues. CDR3 in DNA: TGTGCCTGGAGTGTGTACAATGAGCAGTTCTTC. Residues: CAWSVYNEQFF.

This clonotype occurred a few times. The rearrangement links TRBV20-1 to TRBJ2-1, with 7 bases identical to TRBD1. The CDR3 consists of 16 residues. The ends lost 0 bases at V and 8 bases at J; junction bases unmatched: 13. Germline CDR1 reads DFQATT; CDR2 reads SNEGSKA (reference sequence). Here the CDR3 reads CSARDRRGSLVHEQFF. In DNA, the CDR3 is TGCAGTGCTAGAGATCGCAGGGGGTCCTTGGTCCATGAGCAGTTCTTC.

In this sample, this clonotype turned up many times. The V and J genes are TRBV5-1 and TRBJ2-2; D gene uncertain. Per germline, CDR1 SGHRS and CDR2 YFSETQ. CDR3 length: 15 residues. Trimming cost V 0 bases and J 0 bases, with 6 bases left between them. CDR3 amino acids: CASSLERANTGELFF. CDR3 coding DNA: TGCGCCAGCAGCTTGGAACGCGCGAACACCGGGGAGCTGTTTTTT.

About this clonotype itself: The junction departs from the called germline gene at one end, perhaps through a read error. The rearrangement links TRBV9 to TRBJ2-3, with 15 bases fitting TRBD2. The CDR3 contains 16 residues. Germline V gives CDR1 SGDLS, CDR2 YYNGEE. The CDR3 region has the DNA TGTGCCAGCAGAGGACTAGCGGGGGGGCCGGGAGATACGCAGTCTTTT. Translated, it gives CASRGLAGGPGDTQSF. Complete variable domain (other parts from reference TRBV9 and TRBJ2-3): DSGVTQTPKHLITATGQRVTLRCSPRSGDLSVYWYQQSLDQGLQFLIQYYNGEERAKGNILERFSAQQFPDLHSELNLSSLELGDSALYFCASRGLAGGPGDTQSFGPGTRLTVL.

This clonotype showed up just a few times. V gene TRBV11-3 combines with J gene TRBJ2-3, with 8 bases lining up with TRBD2. This CDR3 contains 15 residues. V trimming: 5 bases; J trimming: 1 base; junction bases outside the gene matches: 5. Germline lookup yields CDR1 SGHNT and CDR2 YENEEA. CDR3 region: CASSRGGLGTDTQYF. CDR3 DNA sequence: TGTGCCAGCAGCCGGGGGGGGCTCGGCACAGATACGCAGTATTTT.